One T cell receptor (beta chain) is described in this entry. What this receptor recognizes is not known. Nothing much larger sits one base from this clone, and base qualities are not available. The trial excluded patients who had a history of autoimmune disease or were on systemic immunosuppression. Peripheral blood for TCR sequencing was collected from all dose cohorts at baseline, on cycle 4 day 1, and on cycle 7 day 1. The samples were taken from a phase I, first-in-human, multicenter, open-label dose-escalation trial of ivuxolimab. Adults with locally advanced or metastatic melanoma, renal cell, hepatocellular, or head and neck squamous cell carcinoma were enrolled in the trial. Before TCR sequencing, CD4+ and CD8+ T cells were separately sorted from peripheral blood. Genomic DNA was isolated from the sorted cells so that the TCRbeta CDR3 region could be sequenced. The immunoSEQ Assay was used for sequencing of TCRbeta CDR3 regions. TCRdb took over this immuneACCESS table, retaining in-frame rearrangements with V and J assigned. Such tables are incomplete; in checked studies, under half of the missing clones stem from an unresolved V gene, and the remainder is unexplained. The sample profile shows about 13,000 clones; 82% of them were found once. The ten largest clones take up roughly 47% of the sample.

The CDR3 sequence holds 17 residues, the cysteine and phenylalanine included. The only DNA kept is the CDR3, 51 bases in frame from the first base. Unmatched junction bases come to 11, with V trimmed by 4 bases and J by 4 bases. CDR1 and CDR2 (MDHEN, SYDVKM) derive from the germline V gene. The sample belongs to a study of OX40 agonist ivuxolimab in advanced cancers. For the wider study: Ivuxolimab was an agonistic, fully human IgG2 monoclonal antibody directed against OX40 (CD134), a costimulatory receptor. The paper reports the monotherapy dose-escalation portion (N = 52 patients) of the phase I ivuxolimab trial. In the dose-escalation cohort, 75% to 90% of patients were male, and the mean age was 60 years with a range of roughly 20 to 79. Partial responses occurred in three dose-escalation patients: two with cutaneous melanoma and one with hepatocellular carcinoma. The purpose of peripheral TCRbeta sequencing was to test whether ivuxolimab changed TCR sequence diversity and led to clonal T-cell expansion. Intravenous ivuxolimab was administered to patients every 2 weeks at six dose levels: 0.01, 0.1, 0.3, 1.5, 3 and 10 mg/kg. Prior anti-PD-1, anti-PD-L1 or anti-CTLA-4 therapy was permitted, and checkpoint inhibitors had been received by approximately 39% of dose-escalation patients. Among the roughly 50 dose-escalation patients, around 19 had hepatocellular carcinoma, approximately 15 melanoma, 9 renal cell carcinoma and 9 head and neck cancer.

Paper-wide results and their limitations: After ivuxolimab, CD8+ T cells had more expanded clones than CD4+ T cells on average. Low levels of normalized T-cell clonal expansion were also shown by some nonresponding patients. At doses of 0.1 to 3.0 mg/kg, clonal expansion of both CD4+ and CD8+ blood T cells was observed from baseline to week 6. In the 0.1-3.0 mg/kg groups, partial responders were among the patients with the lowest normalized peripheral clonal expansion, particularly in CD8+ T cells. Antigen specificity was not determined for the clonally expanded peripheral T cells.

The specimen was CD4+ or CD8+ T cells sorted from blood, collected in a trial of the OX40 agonist ivuxolimab. The sequence was obtained from an adult with an advanced solid tumor such as melanoma, head and neck, liver or kidney cancer. The chain uses TRBV28 and TRBJ1-5; TRBD1 fits 9 bases in the junction. At the DNA level, the sequence is TGTGCCAGCAGTTCCCACCGGGACAGGGATGAAAATCAGCCCCAGCATTTT. The encoded protein is CASSSHRDRDENQPQHF. Supplemented by the reference TRBV28 and TRBJ1-5 proteins around the CDR3, the complete variable domain is DVKVTQSSRYLVKRTGEKVFLECVQDMDHENMFWYRQDPGLGLRLIYFSYDVKMKEKGDIPEGYSVSREKKERFSLILESASTNQTSMYLCASSSHRDRDENQPQHFGDGTRLSIL.